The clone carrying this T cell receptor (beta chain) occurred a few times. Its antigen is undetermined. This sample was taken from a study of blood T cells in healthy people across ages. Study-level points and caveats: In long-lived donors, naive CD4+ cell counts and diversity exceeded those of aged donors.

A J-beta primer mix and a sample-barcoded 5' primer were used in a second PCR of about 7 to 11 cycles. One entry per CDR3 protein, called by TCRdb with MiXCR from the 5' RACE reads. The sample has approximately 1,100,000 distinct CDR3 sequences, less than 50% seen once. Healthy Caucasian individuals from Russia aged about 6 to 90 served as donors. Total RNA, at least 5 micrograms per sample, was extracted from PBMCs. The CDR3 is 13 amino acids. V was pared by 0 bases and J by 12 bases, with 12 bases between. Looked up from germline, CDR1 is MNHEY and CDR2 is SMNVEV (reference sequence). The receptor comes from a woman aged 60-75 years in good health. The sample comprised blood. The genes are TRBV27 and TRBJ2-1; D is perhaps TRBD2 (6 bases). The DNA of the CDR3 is TGTGCCAGCAGTTTATCGGTGGCCGGGGGGCAGTTCTTC. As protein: CASSLSVAGGQFF.